This entry lists 21 T cell receptor beta chains sequenced from one sample in a study of T cell responses to AZD1222 COVID-19 vaccine. The data were produced by immunoSEQ multiplex PCR, yet TCRdb's version contains in-frame clones alone and is incomplete. Here the sample spans roughly 150,000 clones, approximately 88% being singletons. The sample in question was peripheral blood, obtained on day 0 of AZD1222 vaccination. These receptors were taken from an adult in good health.

V usage is TRBV3-1 (or the pseudogene TRBV3-2) and J usage is TRBJ2-7, with 9 bases identical to TRBD2. Germline V gene sequence: CDR1 LGHDT, CDR2 YNNKEL (reference sequence). Unmatched junction bases numbered 6, after V lost 4 bases and J lost 2 bases. The CDR3 is 15 amino acids. The CDR3 bases are TGTGCCAGCAGCCCGGAGATAGCGGGGGCCTACGAGCAGTACTTC. It yields the protein CASSPEIAGAYEQYF.

CDR3 residues: CASSPSRTEAFF. The CDR3 DNA follows: TGTGCCAGCAGTCCCTCGAGAACTGAAGCTTTCTTT. The chain recombines TRBV28 with TRBJ1-1; no definite D call. CDR1 is MDHEN, CDR2 SYDVKM, per germline. V gave up 5 bases and J gave up 5 bases, with 9 bases separating them. The CDR3 is 12 amino acids.

The V and J genes are TRBV12-3 or TRBV12-4 and TRBJ2-1; the D gene is possibly TRBD1 (6 bases). The germline V and J ends were trimmed by 5 bases and 16 bases, with 15 bases remaining between them. The CDR3 has 11 residues. The CDR3 region is CASSGQYDRFF. The CDR3 region has the DNA TGTGCCAGCAGTGGACAGTATGATAGATTCTTC.

The chain combines TRBV6-5 with TRBJ1-1; TRBD1 aligns across 7 bases. J gave up 0 bases and V 2 bases, and 6 bases lay outside the gene matches. Germline V gene sequence: CDR1 MNHEY, CDR2 SVGAGI. The CDR3 loop spans 16 amino acids. The CDR3: CASSYRGRIMNTEAFF. DNA of the CDR3: TGTGCCAGCAGTTACAGGGGGCGGATTATGAACACTGAAGCTTTCTTT.

The chain carries TRBV28 and TRBJ2-7, with a tentative D call TRBD2 (5 bases). This CDR3 is built from 14 residues. V was cut by 8 bases and J by 2 bases, with 16 bases left in between. CDR1 and CDR2 (germline): MDHEN, SYDVKM. CDR3 amino acids: CASGSAAAAYEQYF. The CDR3 region has the DNA TGTGCCAGCGGATCAGCGGCGGCGGCCTACGAGCAGTACTTC.

This clone was observed a handful of times. V gene TRBV4-2 combines with J gene TRBJ1-5, with 9 bases aligning to TRBD1. From germline, CDR1 is LGHNA and CDR2 YNFKEQ. Trimming at V came to 0 bases and at J to 7 bases, leaving 4 bases not matched to a gene. CDR3 length: 15 residues. The CDR3 DNA reads as TGTGCCAGCAGCCAAGATGGGACAGGGTCCCAGCCCCAGCATTTT. Its translation is CASSQDGTGSQPQHF.

This clone was seen only a few times. The rearrangement links TRBV19 to TRBJ1-5; D gene ambiguous. V was shortened by 7 bases and J by 5 bases, with 9 bases between the two germline ends. CDR3 length equals 12 residues. The V gene's germline CDR1 is LNHDA and CDR2 SQIVND (reference sequence). The CDR3: CASKLGDQPQHF. The CDR3, as DNA: TGTGCCAGTAAGCTGGGAGATCAGCCCCAGCATTTT.

V and J are TRBV28 and TRBJ2-5; 16 nucleotides match TRBD2. The ends lost 8 bases at V and 5 bases at J; junction bases unmatched: 8. Germline V gives CDR1 MDHEN, CDR2 SYDVKM. This CDR3 is built from 16 residues. In nucleotides, the CDR3 is TGTGCCAGCGAGGGACTAGCGGGGGGGAGTGGGGAGACCCAGTACTTC. Translated: CASEGLAGGSGETQYF. Complete variable domain (other parts from reference TRBV28 and TRBJ2-5): DVKVTQSSRYLVKRTGEKVFLECVQDMDHENMFWYRQDPGLGLRLIYFSYDVKMKEKGDIPEGYSVSREKKERFSLILESASTNQTSMYLCASEGLAGGSGETQYFGPGTRLLVL.

The chain joins TRBV12-5 to TRBJ1-1; 11 positions match TRBD1. Trimming cost V 4 bases and J 4 bases; bases outside gene matches: 8. Looked up from germline, CDR1 is LGHNT and CDR2 is FRNRAP. The CDR3 has 16 residues. DNA for the CDR3: TGTGCTAGTGGTTCGGGCCTAGGGACAGGGGGCACTGAAGCTTTCTTT. Its protein product is CASGSGLGTGGTEAFF.

This clone was picked up a small number of times. The chain uses TRBV6-5 and TRBJ2-1; D is unclear. From germline, CDR1 is MNHEY and CDR2 SVGAGI. The CDR3 has 10 residues. V was cut by 6 bases and J by 9 bases, with 6 bases left in between. The CDR3 is CASRGGEQFF. CDR3 coding DNA: TGTGCCAGCAGGGGTGGTGAGCAGTTCTTC.

In DNA, the CDR3 is TGTGCCAGCTCACCTTGGGGGTTGAAAGCGGACACTGAAGCTTTCTTT. Protein sequence: CASSPWGLKADTEAFF. This sequence joins TRBV18 and TRBJ1-1; D is perhaps TRBD1 (5 bases). V dropped 3 bases and J dropped 3 bases, with 17 bases sitting between them. Germline V gene lookup returns CDR1 KGHSH and CDR2 LQKENI. The CDR3 is made up of 16 amino acids.

The V gene is TRBV3-1 (or the pseudogene TRBV3-2), the J gene TRBJ2-5; D not certain. CDR1 and CDR2 from the germline V gene are LGHDT and YNNKEL (reference sequence). This CDR3 is 15 amino acids long. The V end lost 0 bases, the J end lost 2 bases, and 10 bases lay between the germline ends. CDR3 residues: CASSQDPHRQETQYF. The CDR3 coding sequence is TGTGCCAGCAGCCAAGATCCCCACAGACAAGAGACCCAGTACTTC.

The rearrangement uses TRBV30 and TRBJ1-1; TRBD1 is a possible D gene (6 bases). Trimming removed 0 bases from V and 1 base from J, with 9 bases in between. The CDR3 loop spans 14 amino acids. CDR1 and CDR2 from the germline V gene are GTSNPN and SVGIG (reference sequence). The CDR3 bases are TGTGCCTGGAGTGTGGACAGCACGAACACTGAAGCTTTCTTT. This translates into CAWSVDSTNTEAFF.

This chain joins TRBV5-1 and TRBJ2-2; possible D gene TRBD1, 6 bases. Looked up from germline, CDR1 is SGHRS and CDR2 is YFSETQ. The length of the CDR3 is 15 residues. V was clipped by 0 bases and J by 4 bases, with 10 bases between them. CDR3 nucleotide sequence: TGCGCCAGCAGCTTGGAACAGGGAGCCACCGGGGAGCTGTTTTTT. Translated: CASSLEQGATGELFF. Full variable domain (rest looked up from reference TRBV5-1 and TRBJ2-2): KAGVTQTPRYLIKTRGQQVTLSCSPISGHRSVSWYQQTPGQGLQFLFEYFSETQRNKGNFPGRFSGRQFSNSRSEMNVSTLELGDSALYLCASSLEQGATGELFFGEGSRLTVL.

This chain joins TRBV7-6 and TRBJ1-2; weak D call: TRBD1 (6 bases). The V end was cut by 1 base, the J end by 4 bases, with 16 bases between. Per the germline V gene, CDR1 is SGHVS and CDR2 is FNYEAQ. The CDR3 totals 16 residues. CDR3 sequence (DNA): TGTGCCAGCAGCTTAGAGGGGGGTGGGGTTACCTATGGCTACACCTTC. Amino acids: CASSLEGGGVTYGYTF.

This clone has a single count. The rearrangement uses TRBV25-1 and TRBJ1-2, with a weak D call TRBD1 (5 bases). CDR3 length: 14 residues. CDR1 is MGHDK and CDR2 is SYGVNS in the germline V gene. Trimming removed 7 bases from V and 4 bases from J, with 16 bases in between. The CDR3 DNA reads as TGTGCCAGCACGGGCGTCGGGGGTAGCTATGGCTACACCTTC. Translation: CASTGVGGSYGYTF.

This clone showed up just a few times. The chain uses TRBV3-1 (or the pseudogene TRBV3-2) and TRBJ1-1, with 7 nucleotides matching TRBD1. Germline V lookup: CDR1 LGHDT, CDR2 YNNKEL (reference sequence). The junction had 4 bases not matched to a gene; V was cut back by 2 bases and J by 1 base. The CDR3 has 15 amino acids. The CDR3 sequence: CASSQQGVQNTEAFF. In DNA form, the CDR3 reads TGTGCCAGCAGCCAACAGGGGGTTCAGAACACTGAAGCTTTCTTT.

V is TRBV3-1 (or the pseudogene TRBV3-2) and J is TRBJ2-5; no firm D call. There are 15 residues in the CDR3. V was pared by 7 bases and J by 4 bases, with 19 bases between. From germline, CDR1 is LGHDT and CDR2 YNNKEL (reference sequence). The CDR3 reads CASTPEQTARETQYF. The CDR3 DNA reads TGTGCCAGCACCCCTGAGCAAACAGCACGAGAGACCCAGTACTTC.

There are a few counts of this clone. The CDR3 spells CASSQRGQNIYEQYF. As DNA, the CDR3 is TGTGCCAGCAGCCAAAGGGGACAGAACATCTACGAGCAGTACTTC. V is TRBV3-1 (or the pseudogene TRBV3-2) and J is TRBJ2-7; 7 nucleotides agree with TRBD1. CDR3 length: 15 residues. Trimming at V came to 2 bases and at J to 3 bases, leaving 7 bases not matched to a gene. Germline assignment: CDR1 LGHDT and CDR2 YNNKEL (reference sequence).

The DNA of the CDR3 is TGTGCCAGCAGGCCAAATGACAGGGGGAACACTGAAGCTTTCTTT. The encoded protein is CASRPNDRGNTEAFF. The chain carries TRBV2 and TRBJ1-1, with TRBD1 matching over 8 bases. The CDR3 runs 15 residues. Germline lookup yields CDR1 SNHLY and CDR2 FYNNEI. V was pared by 6 bases and J by 1 base, with 7 bases of the junction left unmatched.

V and J are TRBV3-1 (or the pseudogene TRBV3-2) and TRBJ1-2, with D unclear. V was trimmed by 7 bases and J by 5 bases, leaving 11 bases between them. CDR3 length equals 12 residues. The germline gives CDR1 LGHDT, CDR2 YNNKEL (reference sequence). The CDR3 loop is CASTSGEYGYTF. For the CDR3, the DNA is TGTGCCAGCACCTCCGGTGAATATGGCTACACCTTC.